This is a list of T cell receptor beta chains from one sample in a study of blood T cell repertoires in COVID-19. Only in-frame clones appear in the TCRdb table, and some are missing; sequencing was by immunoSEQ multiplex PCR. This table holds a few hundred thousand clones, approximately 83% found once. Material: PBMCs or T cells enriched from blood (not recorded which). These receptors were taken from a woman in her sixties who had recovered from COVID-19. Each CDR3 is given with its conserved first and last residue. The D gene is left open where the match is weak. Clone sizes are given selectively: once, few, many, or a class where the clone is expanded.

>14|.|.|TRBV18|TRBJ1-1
TGTGCCAGCTCCCTCAGCGAGGGAAACACTGAAGCTTTCTTT
CASSLSEGNTEAFF
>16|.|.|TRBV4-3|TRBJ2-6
TGCGCCAGCAGCCAAGATAGCCTGGGTGGGGCCAACGTCCTGACTTTC
CASSQDSLGGANVLTF
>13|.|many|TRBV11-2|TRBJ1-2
TGTGCCAGCAGCTTCCGTCGAGGCTATGGCTACACCTTC
CASSFRRGYGYTF
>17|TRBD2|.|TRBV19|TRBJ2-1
TGTGCCAGTAGTGTTAGCGGGGGGCCCCCCCCCTACAATGAGCAGTTCTTC
CASSVSGGPPPYNEQFF
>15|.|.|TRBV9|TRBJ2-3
TGTGCCAGCAGCGTAGATGGCAGGGCTGCAGATACGCAGTATTTT
CASSVDGRAADTQYF
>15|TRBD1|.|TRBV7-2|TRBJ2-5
TGTGCCAGCAGCTCGCAGACAGGGTGGGGAGAGACCCAGTACTTC
CASSSQTGWGETQYF
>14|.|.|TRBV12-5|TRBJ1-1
TGTGCTAGTGGGCTGGGGGCAGGGCCACAAGGGGCTTTCTTT
CASGLGAGPQGAFF
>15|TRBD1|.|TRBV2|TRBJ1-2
TGTGCCAGCAGTGATCAAAGGACAGGGGTGTATGGCTACACCTTC
CASSDQRTGVYGYTF
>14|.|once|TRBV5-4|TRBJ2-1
TGTGCCAGCAGCTTTACGGGTGGATACAATGAGCAGTTCTTC
CASSFTGGYNEQFF
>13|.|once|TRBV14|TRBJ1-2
TGTGCCAGCAGCCAAGATCTGCAGTATGGCTACACCTTC
CASSQDLQYGYTF
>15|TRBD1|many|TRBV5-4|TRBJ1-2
TGTGCCAGCAGCTTAAACAGGGGCGCAGGGAGTGGCTACACCTTC
CASSLNRGAGSGYTF
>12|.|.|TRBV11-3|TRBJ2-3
TGTGCCAGCAGCTCAGGGGCAGATACGCAGTATTTT
CASSSGADTQYF
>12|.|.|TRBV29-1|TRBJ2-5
TGCAGCCTTGGGCGGCAGCAAGAGACCCAGTACTTC
CSLGRQQETQYF
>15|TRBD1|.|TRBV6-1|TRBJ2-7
TGTGCCAGCAGTGAAGCGGACAGGGGAGGAGTCGAGCAGTACTTC
CASSEADRGGVEQYF
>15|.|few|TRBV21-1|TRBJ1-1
TGTGCCAGCAGCCGAAGCGTCGTCGGGGGGTACGAAGCTTTCTTT
CASSRSVVGGYEAFF
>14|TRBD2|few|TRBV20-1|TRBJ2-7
TGCAGTGCTAGTGGGCGGGGGACTCTCTACGAGCAGTACTTC
CSASGRGTLYEQYF
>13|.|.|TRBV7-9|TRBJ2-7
TGTGCCAGCAGCCCCTCGGGAATCTACGAGCAGTACTTC
CASSPSGIYEQYF
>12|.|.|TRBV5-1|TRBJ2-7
TGCGCCAGCAGCTTGGTGGGGGGCGAGCAGTACTTC
CASSLVGGEQYF
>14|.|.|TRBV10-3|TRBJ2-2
TGTGCAATGGGTAGGGAGATGGGGACCGGGGAGCTGTTTTTT
CAMGREMGTGELFF
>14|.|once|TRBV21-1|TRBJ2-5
TGTGCCAGCAGCATGCGGGGGCGACAAGAGACCCAGTACTTC
CASSMRGRQETQYF
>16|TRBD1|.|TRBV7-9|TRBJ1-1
TGTGCCAGCAGCTTAGGAGGGGGCGTTTTTGGCACTGAAGCTTTCTTT
CASSLGGGVFGTEAFF
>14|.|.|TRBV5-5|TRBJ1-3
TGTGCCAGCAGCTTGGGGCAGACTGGAAACACCATATATTTT
CASSLGQTGNTIYF
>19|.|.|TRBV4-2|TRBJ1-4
TGTGCCAGCAGCCAAGATCTTCCTAGACCCCTTTGGCTGGATGAAAAACTGTTTTTT
CASSQDLPRPLWLDEKLFF
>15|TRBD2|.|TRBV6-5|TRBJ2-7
TGTGCCAGCAGTACGGTAGCGGGAGGGCCCTACGAGCAGTACTTC
CASSTVAGGPYEQYF
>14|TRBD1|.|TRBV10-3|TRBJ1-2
TGTGCCATCAGTGAGACAGGACAGGGGGAGGGCTACACCTTC
CAISETGQGEGYTF
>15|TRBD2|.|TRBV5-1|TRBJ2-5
TGCGCCAGCAGTTCCTCCGGGACTAGAGGGGAGACCCAGTACTTC
CASSSSGTRGETQYF
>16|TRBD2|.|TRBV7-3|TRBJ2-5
TGTGCCAGCAGCACCCGACTAGCGGGGGGGCAAGAGACCCAGTACTTC
CASSTRLAGGQETQYF
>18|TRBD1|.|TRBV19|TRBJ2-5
TGTGCCAGTAGTCCACAACTACCGGGACAGTGGTACCAAGAGACCCAGTACTTC
CASSPQLPGQWYQETQYF
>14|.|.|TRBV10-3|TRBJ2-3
TGTGCCATCAGTGAGGGTAGCCTCACAGATACGCAGTATTTT
CAISEGSLTDTQYF
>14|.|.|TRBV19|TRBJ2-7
TGTGCCAGTAGTATTAATGGCAAATCCTACGAGCAGTACTTC
CASSINGKSYEQYF
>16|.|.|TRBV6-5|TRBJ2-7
TGTGCCAGCAGTTACTCTGTTGGACACCTGGTTTACGAGCAGTACTTC
CASSYSVGHLVYEQYF
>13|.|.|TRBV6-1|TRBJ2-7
TGTGCCAGCAGTGAACGTCCAGTTTACGAGCAGTACTTC
CASSERPVYEQYF
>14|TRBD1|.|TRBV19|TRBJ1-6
TGTGCCAGTAGTATCGACAGGGGGAATTCACCCCTCCACTTT
CASSIDRGNSPLHF
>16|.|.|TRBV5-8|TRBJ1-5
TGTGCCAGCAGCAGGGGCAGGGTAGGAAGCAATCAGCCCCAGCATTTT
CASSRGRVGSNQPQHF
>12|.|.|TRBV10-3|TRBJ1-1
TGTGCCATCAGTGGGCAGAACACTGAAGCTTTCTTT
CAISGQNTEAFF
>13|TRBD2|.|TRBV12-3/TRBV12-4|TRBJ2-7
TGTGCCAGCAGTCCGACGGGGGGTTACGAGCAGTACTTC
CASSPTGGYEQYF
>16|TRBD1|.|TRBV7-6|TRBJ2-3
TGTGCCAGCAGCTTAACTCAGGGGGCCGTCACAGATACGCAGTATTTT
CASSLTQGAVTDTQYF
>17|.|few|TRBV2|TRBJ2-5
TGTGCCAGCAGTGTCCGGAGAATTACAGGGATCCAAGAGACCCAGTACTTC
CASSVRRITGIQETQYF
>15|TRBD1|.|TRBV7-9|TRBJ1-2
TGTGCCAGCAGCTTCGGTCAGGGGGCTAACTATGGCTACACCTTC
CASSFGQGANYGYTF
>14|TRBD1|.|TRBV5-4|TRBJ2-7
TGTGCCAGCAGTCGGACAGGGACGCTTTACGAGCAGTACTTC
CASSRTGTLYEQYF
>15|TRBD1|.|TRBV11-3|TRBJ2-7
TGTGCCAGCAGCTTGCTGACAGGGGGTGCCTACGAGCAGTACTTC
CASSLLTGGAYEQYF
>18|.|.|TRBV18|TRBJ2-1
TGTGCCAGCTCACCACCCCGGGAAGGTTCGAGTTCCTACAATGAGCAGTTCTTC
CASSPPREGSSSYNEQFF
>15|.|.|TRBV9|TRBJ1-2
TGTGCCAGCAGCGTCACAGTAGACAGAAACTATGGCTACACCTTC
CASSVTVDRNYGYTF
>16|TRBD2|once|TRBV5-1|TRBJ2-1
TGCGCCAGCAGCGCCACGGTTAATAGCGGGAACAATGAGCAGTTCTTC
CASSATVNSGNNEQFF
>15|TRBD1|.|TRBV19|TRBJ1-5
TGTGCCAGTACCGGGACAGGGGGCACCAATCAGCCCCAGCATTTT
CASTGTGGTNQPQHF
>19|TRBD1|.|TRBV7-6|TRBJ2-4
TGTGCCAGCAGCTTAGACGAGGACAGGGGAGGTAGGGCCAAAAACATTCAGTACTTC
CASSLDEDRGGRAKNIQYF